The 27 T cell receptor beta chains in this list originate from one sample, sequenced in a study of cytomegalovirus exposure and HLA in healthy donors. PCR involved 60 Vbeta and 13 Jbeta primers. Only in-frame clones appear in the TCRdb table, and some are missing; sequencing was by immunoSEQ multiplex PCR. Of approximately 110,000 clones in the sample, under 80% were seen once. Sequencing was carried out using PBMCs. The receptor source for this set is a woman in her thirties or forties in good health and CMV-seropositive.

The V gene is TRBV5-7, the J gene TRBJ2-1; possible D gene TRBD2, 5 bases. TRBV5-7 is marked as an open reading frame, function uncertain. The CDR3 extends over 16 amino acids. Trimming took off 4 bases at V and 8 bases at J, with 22 bases between the two ends. Here the CDR3 reads CASSGTSDHWFHEQFF. In nucleotides, the CDR3 is TGTGCCAGCAGCGGCACTAGTGATCATTGGTTCCATGAGCAGTTCTTC.

This clone was seen more than once but under ten times. This chain joins TRBV4-3 and TRBJ1-4, with a possible D match to TRBD1 (6 bases). This CDR3 has 14 residues. Per germline, CDR1 LGHNA and CDR2 YSLEER. V gave up 1 base and J gave up 12 bases, with 15 bases separating them. Written as DNA, the CDR3 is TGCGCCAGCAGCCAAGTAATTAGGGGGTCCGAACTGTTTTTT. Its translation is CASSQVIRGSELFF.

The chain recombines TRBV5-1 with TRBJ2-5; 8 bases match TRBD1. The better agreement between TRBJ2-7 and the DNA end casts doubt on the J call. The germline gives CDR1 SGHRS, CDR2 YFSETQ. CDR3 length equals 14 residues. CDR3 DNA: TGCGCCAGCAGCTACCCGGACAGGGCCGGCGAGCAGTACTTC. This encodes CASSYPDRAGEQYF.

The chain links TRBV5-1 to TRBJ2-5; 12 bases are shared with TRBD2. TRBJ2-7 explains the end of the DNA better; the J call may be wrong. CDR3 length: 16 amino acids. Germline loops: CDR1 SGHRS, CDR2 YFSETQ. The CDR3 is CASSLTLAGGSYEQYF. DNA of the CDR3: TGCGCCAGCAGCTTGACGCTAGCGGGAGGGTCCTACGAGCAGTACTTC.

Turning to this clone: The junction and the germline gene differ at one end; a read error may be behind it. This chain connects TRBV2 to TRBJ2-2, with D maybe TRBD1 (6 bases). This CDR3 is built from 13 residues. CDR1 and CDR2 (germline): SNHLY, FYNNEI. The CDR3 DNA follows: TGTGCCAGCAGTGGAGGACTTGGACAGCTACCCTGTTTT. Translated, it gives CASSGGLGQLPCF.

The gene calls are TRBV10-3 and TRBJ1-2; a possible D gene is TRBD1 (6 bases). V lost 10 bases, J lost 2 bases, and 17 bases lay in between. The CDR3 runs 14 residues. CDR1 and CDR2 from the germline V gene are ENHRY and SYGVKD. This chain's CDR3 is CATATDSINYGYTF. The DNA of the CDR3 is TGTGCCACCGCCACGGACAGTATCAACTATGGCTACACCTTC.

The chain has TRBV18 and TRBJ1-5; D not resolved. The CDR3 loop spans 16 amino acids. The V gene lost 4 bases and the J gene lost 0 bases, with 13 bases spanning the gap. The germline V gene has CDR1 KGHSH and CDR2 LQKENI. The CDR3 spells CASSLLSGDSNQPQHF. The DNA of the CDR3 is TGTGCCAGCTCACTTCTGTCGGGTGATAGCAATCAGCCCCAGCATTTT.

The chain recombines TRBV6-6 with TRBJ2-1; D gene uncertain. This CDR3 spans 11 amino acids. V lost 6 bases, J lost 8 bases, and 8 bases lay in between. In germline, CDR1 is MNHNY, CDR2 SVGAGI (reference sequence). CDR3 region: CASSPRDEQFF. Written as DNA, the CDR3 is TGTGCCAGCAGCCCCCGGGATGAGCAGTTCTTC.

V is TRBV11-2 and J is TRBJ2-6; D perhaps matches TRBD1 (6 bases). Germline-derived CDR1 and CDR2 are SGHAT and FQNNGV. V lost 5 bases and J 0 bases, leaving 17 bases between the germline ends. The CDR3 loop spans 18 amino acids. CDR3 protein: CASSLQGIISSGANVLTF. In nucleotides, the CDR3 is TGTGCCAGCAGCCTACAGGGAATTATAAGCTCTGGGGCCAACGTCCTGACTTTC. Using reference TRBV11-2 and TRBJ2-6 for the parts outside the CDR3, the full variable domain is EAGVAQSPRYKIIEKRQSVAFWCNPISGHATLYWYQQILGQGPKLLIQFQNNGVVDDSQLPKDRFSAERLKGVDSTLKIQPAKLEDSAVYLCASSLQGIISSGANVLTFGAGSRLTVL.

V usage is TRBV6-5 and J usage is TRBJ1-3; no clear D. Germline-derived CDR1 and CDR2 are MNHEY and SVGAGI. This CDR3 is 13 amino acids long. V was cut by 2 bases and J by 7 bases, with 9 bases left in between. The CDR3, as DNA: TGTGCCAGCAGTTACCCACACGTGAACACCATATATTTT. Translated: CASSYPHVNTIYF.

The chain uses TRBV5-1 and TRBJ2-1; 10 bases align to TRBD2. Germline CDR1 SGHRS, CDR2 YFSETQ. The CDR3 totals 15 residues. With 0 bases clipped from V and 10 bases from J, the junction kept 7 bases outside the gene matches. The CDR3 nucleotides read TGCGCCAGCAGCTTGGTTGCTAGCGGGAGCGAGGAGCAGTTCTTC. Translated, it gives CASSLVASGSEEQFF.

The rearrangement joins TRBV28 to TRBJ1-2, with a weak D call TRBD1 (5 bases). Per the germline V gene, CDR1 is MDHEN and CDR2 is SYDVKM. The V gene lost 9 bases and the J gene lost 2 bases, with 13 bases spanning the gap. The CDR3 extends over 13 amino acids. The CDR3, as DNA: TGTGCCAGTGATCAGGGAGGAAACTATGGCTACACCTTC. As protein: CASDQGGNYGYTF.

The chain combines TRBV7-7 with TRBJ2-2; tentatively, D is TRBD2 (6 bases). V lost 5 bases to trimming and J lost 7 bases, with 20 bases between them. Germline CDR1 is SSHAT and CDR2 is FNYEAQ (reference sequence). This CDR3 spans 16 amino acids. CDR3 loop: CASSATSSLEDGELFF. As DNA, the CDR3 is TGTGCCAGCAGCGCCACTAGCTCTCTCGAGGACGGGGAGCTGTTTTTT.

The rearrangement uses TRBV7-2 and TRBJ2-1; 13 nucleotides match TRBD2. V lost 5 bases and J lost 6; bases outside the gene matches: 7. CDR1 and CDR2 (germline): SGHTA, FQGNSA. The CDR3 loop spans 16 amino acids. CDR3 sequence (DNA): TGTGCCAGCAGCCCTAGTTGGACTAGCGGGAGCAATGAGCAGTTCTTC. Protein product: CASSPSWTSGSNEQFF.

The chain links TRBV7-2 to TRBJ2-3, with D possibly being TRBD2 (5 bases). The V gene lost 5 bases and the J gene lost 1 base, with 16 bases spanning the gap. This CDR3 contains 16 residues. Germline CDR1 is SGHTA and CDR2 is FQGNSA. CDR3 loop: CASSRVGSGGTDTQYF. CDR3 bases: TGTGCCAGCAGCCGGGTGGGGAGCGGTGGCACAGATACGCAGTATTTT.

J is TRBJ2-7 and V is TRBV7-2, with D possibly being TRBD2 (5 bases). V lost 3 bases to trimming and J lost 1 base, with 13 bases between them. This CDR3 is built from 15 residues. The germline V gene encodes CDR1 SGHTA and CDR2 FQGNSA. CDR3: CASSFGRTASYEQYF. The CDR3 region has the DNA TGTGCCAGCAGCTTTGGACGGACTGCGTCCTACGAGCAGTACTTC.

The rearrangement joins TRBV5-1 to TRBJ2-2; TRBD1 aligns across 9 bases. CDR3 size: 16 residues. V dropped 2 bases and J dropped 4; count of bases not matched to a gene: 6. Looked up from germline, CDR1 is SGHRS and CDR2 is YFSETQ. The CDR3 nucleotides are TGCGCCAGCAGCTTTGATTACAGGGGGCCCACCGGGGAGCTGTTTTTT. Translating gives CASSFDYRGPTGELFF.

The rearrangement links TRBV4-3 to TRBJ1-2, with D unresolved. This CDR3 is 15 amino acids long. Germline V CDR1 and CDR2: LGHNA, YSLEER. With 0 bases removed from V and 7 bases from J, the gap between germline ends came to 15 bases. CDR3 bases: TGCGCCAGCAGCCAAGATCAGGAGGGTCTCCTTGGCTACACCTTC. Its protein product is CASSQDQEGLLGYTF.

The chain is built from TRBV2 and TRBJ2-1; possible D gene TRBD2, 5 bases. The CDR3 loop spans 13 amino acids. With 5 bases removed from V and 9 bases from J, the gap between germline ends came to 14 bases. CDR1 and CDR2 (germline): SNHLY, FYNNEI. The CDR3 DNA sequence: TGTGCCAGCAGTAAGTCGATTCGGGGTGAGCAGTTCTTC. Its translation: CASSKSIRGEQFF.

In this sample, this clone turned up a few times. The CDR3 nucleotides read TGTGCCAGCCGATTAACAGGGGGAATTCAGCCCCAGCATTTT. It is translated as CASRLTGGIQPQHF. The chain couples TRBV28 to TRBJ1-5; 8 bases match TRBD1. This CDR3 contains 14 residues. V was pared by 8 bases and J by 6 bases, with 9 bases of the junction left unmatched. Germline assignment: CDR1 MDHEN and CDR2 SYDVKM.

The chain couples TRBV28 to TRBJ1-2, with unresolved D. Germline V gene data show CDR1 as MDHEN and CDR2 as SYDVKM. This CDR3 has 14 amino acids. V shed 4 bases and J shed 7 bases, with 16 bases lying between them. The CDR3 spells CASSSRAGNSGYTF. In DNA form, the CDR3 reads TGTGCCAGCAGTTCCCGAGCCGGTAATAGTGGCTACACCTTC.

The rearrangement uses TRBV5-4 and TRBJ2-2; TRBD2 matches 8 bases. With 3 bases clipped from V and 1 base from J, the junction kept 5 bases outside the gene matches. Germline CDR1 is SGHNT and CDR2 is YYREEE (reference sequence). This CDR3 contains 16 residues. The CDR3 loop is CASSSGGPENTGELFF. CDR3 coding DNA: TGTGCCAGCAGCTCGGGAGGGCCTGAGAACACCGGGGAGCTGTTTTTT.

The chain combines TRBV27 with TRBJ2-3; TRBD2 matches at 7 bases. The CDR3 loop spans 14 amino acids. Germline CDR1 reads MNHEY; CDR2 reads SMNVEV (reference sequence). Trimming took 3 bases from V and 12 from J; bases not matched to a gene: 12. CDR3 DNA sequence: TGTGCCAGCAGTTTTGGGGGGGGACTTGTACCCCAGTATTTT. Translation gives CASSFGGGLVPQYF.

The chain joins TRBV5-4 to TRBJ2-5, with 9 bases that match TRBD2. Germline trimming cut 4 bases from V and 5 bases from J; bases unmatched to any gene: 6. The CDR3 sequence is 14 residues long. CDR1 is SGHNT, CDR2 YYREEE, per germline (reference sequence). CDR3 coding DNA: TGTGCCAGCAGCCGGACTAGCGAGGGGGAGACCCAGTACTTC. This translates into CASSRTSEGETQYF.

Comment on this clone: The junction departs from the called germline gene at one end, perhaps through a read error. The V call is TRBV7-9, the J call TRBJ1-6; 7 nucleotides line up with TRBD1. The CDR3 covers 14 residues. Per germline, CDR1 SEHNR and CDR2 FQNEAQ (reference sequence). The CDR3 here is CSSSFRDSDSPLHF. The CDR3 coding sequence is TGTTCCAGCAGCTTCCGGGACAGCGATTCACCCCTCCACTTT.

The V call is TRBV6-5, the J call TRBJ2-7; D possibly corresponds to TRBD2 (7 bases). Germline CDR1 and CDR2: MNHEY and SVGAGI. CDR3 length: 13 residues. The V and J ends lost 8 bases and 5 bases respectively, with 16 bases between them. CDR3 coding DNA: TGTGCCAGCGATCCCAGAGGGGGGGACGAGCAGTACTTC. Its protein product is CASDPRGGDEQYF.

The chain has TRBV19 and TRBJ2-2; D gene unclear. The CDR3 totals 14 residues. The germline V gene has CDR1 LNHDA and CDR2 SQIVND (reference sequence). Trimming removed 5 bases from V and 0 bases from J, with 7 bases in between. CDR3 loop: CASSLSANTGELFF. The CDR3 DNA sequence: TGTGCCAGTAGTCTCTCCGCGAACACCGGGGAGCTGTTTTTT.